The rows below give T cell receptor beta chains drawn from one sample of a study of blood T cell repertoires in COVID-19. Assay used: immunoSEQ multiplex PCR; TCRdb lists only in-frame clones, some missing. Of tens of thousands of clones detected, 65% to 90% appear once; the ten largest clones hold approximately 6%. Sequenced material: peripheral blood. The receptor set was obtained from a woman between 55 and 75 years old with acute or convalescent COVID-19. The CDR3 runs from the conserved cysteine through the conserved F or W. Each record gives: D gene, V gene, J gene, clone size, CDR3 DNA, CDR3 protein. A D gene is named only where the DNA matches it firmly. Size is omitted from some rows. Given values are once, few, many or a class for expanded clones.

d_call: TRBD1
v_call: TRBV5-5
j_call: TRBJ1-6
clone_size: NA
cdr3_nt: TGTGCCAGCAGCTTGGGGGCAGGGGGTTATAATTCACCCCTCCACTTT
cdr3_aa: CASSLGAGGYNSPLHF

d_call: TRBD1
v_call: TRBV19
j_call: TRBJ1-3
clone_size: NA
cdr3_nt: TGTGCCAGTACCGACAGGGCCTTGGGAAACACCATATATTTT
cdr3_aa: CASTDRALGNTIYF

d_call: NA
v_call: TRBV5-5
j_call: TRBJ1-2
clone_size: few
cdr3_nt: TGTGCCAGCAGCTTGGGAAGGGACTTCTATGGCTACACCTTC
cdr3_aa: CASSLGRDFYGYTF

d_call: NA
v_call: TRBV2
j_call: TRBJ1-2
clone_size: NA
cdr3_nt: TGTGCCAGCAGTGAGCGACAGCATGGCTACACCTTC
cdr3_aa: CASSERQHGYTF

d_call: TRBD1
v_call: TRBV7-3
j_call: TRBJ1-1
clone_size: NA
cdr3_nt: TGTGCCAGCAGCCCTACAGGGGTCACTGAAGCTTTCTTT
cdr3_aa: CASSPTGVTEAFF

d_call: TRBD1
v_call: TRBV6-5
j_call: TRBJ2-3
clone_size: NA
cdr3_nt: TGTGCCAGCAGTTTTCGACAGGGAGGCACAGATACGCAGTATTTT
cdr3_aa: CASSFRQGGTDTQYF

d_call: TRBD1
v_call: TRBV6-2/TRBV6-3
j_call: TRBJ1-4
clone_size: NA
cdr3_nt: TGTGCCAGCAGTACACCCGGGACAGGGGATGAAAAACTGTTTTTT
cdr3_aa: CASSTPGTGDEKLFF

d_call: NA
v_call: TRBV4-2
j_call: TRBJ2-7
clone_size: NA
cdr3_nt: TGTGCCAGCAGCCAAGTGAGGGGGTCCTACGAGCAGTACTTC
cdr3_aa: CASSQVRGSYEQYF

d_call: TRBD2
v_call: TRBV7-3
j_call: TRBJ2-2
clone_size: NA
cdr3_nt: TGTGCCAGCAGGGGCGGACTAGCGGGGGACGGGGAGCTGTTTTTT
cdr3_aa: CASRGGLAGDGELFF

d_call: NA
v_call: TRBV7-9
j_call: TRBJ1-4
clone_size: NA
cdr3_nt: TGTGCCAGCAGCCTACTCCTCGGGAGCAAGGATGAAAAACTGTTTTTT
cdr3_aa: CASSLLLGSKDEKLFF

d_call: NA
v_call: TRBV6-5
j_call: TRBJ1-4
clone_size: NA
cdr3_nt: TGTGCCAGCAGCCAGGCGACGGCAGACAATGAAAAACTGTTTTTT
cdr3_aa: CASSQATADNEKLFF

d_call: TRBD1
v_call: TRBV5-1
j_call: TRBJ2-1
clone_size: few
cdr3_nt: TGCGCCAGCAGCTTGGTGCAGGGGGTTTACAATGAGCAGTTCTTC
cdr3_aa: CASSLVQGVYNEQFF

d_call: NA
v_call: TRBV5-6
j_call: TRBJ1-4
clone_size: NA
cdr3_nt: TGTGCCAGCAGCTTGGTCCCACGGGAAAAACTGTTTTTT
cdr3_aa: CASSLVPREKLFF

d_call: NA
v_call: TRBV5-4
j_call: TRBJ1-5
clone_size: NA
cdr3_nt: TGTGCCAGCAGCTTGGAGTTCGGGCCCCAGCATTTT
cdr3_aa: CASSLEFGPQHF

d_call: TRBD1
v_call: TRBV12-3/TRBV12-4
j_call: TRBJ1-1
clone_size: NA
cdr3_nt: TGTGCCAGCACCGCTACCTCGGACAGGGAAGCTTTCTTT
cdr3_aa: CASTATSDREAFF

d_call: TRBD2
v_call: TRBV6-5
j_call: TRBJ2-3
clone_size: NA
cdr3_nt: TGTGCCAGCAGGCCTACTAGCGGCGGCACAGATACGCAGTATTTT
cdr3_aa: CASRPTSGGTDTQYF

d_call: TRBD1
v_call: TRBV11-2
j_call: TRBJ1-3
clone_size: once
cdr3_nt: TGTGCCAGCAGCTACGACAGGGAAACAGGAAACACCATATATTTT
cdr3_aa: CASSYDRETGNTIYF

d_call: TRBD2
v_call: TRBV10-1
j_call: TRBJ2-2
clone_size: NA
cdr3_nt: TGCGCCAGCAGTGGGGTAGCGGGGGCCCCGAACACCGGGGAGCTGTTTTTT
cdr3_aa: CASSGVAGAPNTGELFF

d_call: NA
v_call: TRBV6-5
j_call: TRBJ1-1
clone_size: NA
cdr3_nt: TGTGCCAGCAGGGTCCCAGGGAGGATGAACACTGAAGCTTTCTTT
cdr3_aa: CASRVPGRMNTEAFF

d_call: NA
v_call: TRBV27
j_call: TRBJ1-2
clone_size: NA
cdr3_nt: TGTGCCAGCAGTTCCTCGGTGGCAGGGCATGGCTACACCTTC
cdr3_aa: CASSSSVAGHGYTF

d_call: NA
v_call: TRBV5-1
j_call: TRBJ1-4
clone_size: NA
cdr3_nt: TGCGCCAGCAGCAGGGATACTGGGGCGATAGAGGAAAAACTGTTTTTT
cdr3_aa: CASSRDTGAIEEKLFF

d_call: TRBD2
v_call: TRBV3-1/TRBV3-2
j_call: TRBJ2-1
clone_size: few
cdr3_nt: TGTGCCACGCAAAGCGGGGGGGCCTACAATGAGCAGTTCTTC
cdr3_aa: CATQSGGAYNEQFF

d_call: NA
v_call: TRBV5-1
j_call: TRBJ2-6
clone_size: once
cdr3_nt: TGCGCCAGCAGCTTGGCATTGGACAGACGCTCTGGGGCCAACGTCCTGACTTTC
cdr3_aa: CASSLALDRRSGANVLTF

d_call: NA
v_call: TRBV6-1
j_call: TRBJ1-5
clone_size: NA
cdr3_nt: TGTGCCAGCAGTGAAGGTAACAGGGAAGAACCCCAGCATTTT
cdr3_aa: CASSEGNREEPQHF

d_call: NA
v_call: TRBV7-2
j_call: TRBJ2-3
clone_size: NA
cdr3_nt: TGTGCCAGCAGCCTGGGGCCCACCACGCAGTATTTT
cdr3_aa: CASSLGPTTQYF

d_call: TRBD2
v_call: TRBV12-3/TRBV12-4
j_call: TRBJ2-7
clone_size: once
cdr3_nt: TGTGCCAGCTCCCCGGGGAGGGCCTACGAGCAGTACTTC
cdr3_aa: CASSPGRAYEQYF

d_call: NA
v_call: TRBV10-3
j_call: TRBJ1-5
clone_size: NA
cdr3_nt: TGTGCCATTGGACAAGATCAGCCCCAGCATTTT
cdr3_aa: CAIGQDQPQHF

d_call: NA
v_call: TRBV3-1/TRBV3-2
j_call: TRBJ1-6
clone_size: NA
cdr3_nt: TGTGCCAGCAGTTCGGTGGGGAGGGGATCCTATAATTCACCCCTCCACTTT
cdr3_aa: CASSSVGRGSYNSPLHF

d_call: TRBD1
v_call: TRBV5-1
j_call: TRBJ1-2
clone_size: NA
cdr3_nt: TGCGCCAGCAGCACCACCGGGACAGGGGGCGGCTACACCTTC
cdr3_aa: CASSTTGTGGGYTF

d_call: TRBD1
v_call: TRBV11-2
j_call: TRBJ1-2
clone_size: few
cdr3_nt: TGTGCCAGCAGCTTAGATCAGGGGGTTGGGGGCTACACCTTC
cdr3_aa: CASSLDQGVGGYTF

d_call: NA
v_call: TRBV18
j_call: TRBJ1-2
clone_size: NA
cdr3_nt: TGTGCCAGCTCGACCCCCCTACAGGGCGATGGCTACACCTTC
cdr3_aa: CASSTPLQGDGYTF

d_call: TRBD1
v_call: TRBV19
j_call: TRBJ1-2
clone_size: NA
cdr3_nt: TGTGCCAGTAGTATCCCCCCTGGGACAGTGTGGAACTATGGCTACACCTTC
cdr3_aa: CASSIPPGTVWNYGYTF

d_call: NA
v_call: TRBV4-1
j_call: TRBJ1-1
clone_size: NA
cdr3_nt: TGCGCCAGCAGCCGGACACTGGGCACTGAAGCTTTCTTT
cdr3_aa: CASSRTLGTEAFF

d_call: NA
v_call: TRBV9
j_call: TRBJ1-1
clone_size: few
cdr3_nt: TGTGCCAGCAGCGTGGGACCCGACGGGGGCACTGAAGCTTTCTTT
cdr3_aa: CASSVGPDGGTEAFF

d_call: TRBD2
v_call: TRBV5-1
j_call: TRBJ2-1
clone_size: few
cdr3_nt: TGCGCCAGCAGCCCGGGACGAGCGGGGGCGGGGAATGAGCAGTTCTTC
cdr3_aa: CASSPGRAGAGNEQFF

d_call: TRBD1
v_call: TRBV30
j_call: TRBJ1-2
clone_size: once
cdr3_nt: TGTGCCTGGTCGACAGGGAGCTATGGCTACACCTTC
cdr3_aa: CAWSTGSYGYTF

d_call: NA
v_call: TRBV5-5
j_call: TRBJ1-1
clone_size: NA
cdr3_nt: TGTGCCAGCAGCATAACATCGAACACTGAAGCTTTCTTT
cdr3_aa: CASSITSNTEAFF

d_call: NA
v_call: TRBV6-5
j_call: TRBJ1-2
clone_size: NA
cdr3_nt: TGTGCCAGCATGGCGGTAGGGGGTATCGTCGTCGGCTACACCTTC
cdr3_aa: CASMAVGGIVVGYTF

d_call: NA
v_call: TRBV3-1/TRBV3-2
j_call: TRBJ2-7
clone_size: NA
cdr3_nt: TGTGCCAGCAGCCCACAGGGTCCTTCGGGGGAGCAGTACTTC
cdr3_aa: CASSPQGPSGEQYF

d_call: TRBD1
v_call: TRBV12-3/TRBV12-4
j_call: TRBJ2-5
clone_size: NA
cdr3_nt: TGTGCCAGCAGTCCACAGGGGCGAGAGACCCAGTACTTC
cdr3_aa: CASSPQGRETQYF